This is a list of T cell receptor beta chains from one sample in a study of T cell changes during pregnancy in multiple sclerosis. Profiled with immunoSEQ multiplex PCR; TCRdb holds only in-frame clones, not every one. Of 47,000 or so clones in the sample, nearly 90% were seen once. The source was peripheral blood, collected after pregnancy. Every receptor here comes from a female donor in good health, enrolled as a control in a pregnancy study. Both conserved end residues are part of each CDR3. A D gene is named only where the DNA matches it firmly. The size field is filled for only some rows; it gives once, few, many or a size class.

V: TRBV6-4; J: TRBJ2-1; D: TRBD2; size: -; DNA: TGTGCCAGCAGTCCCGGGAGTAGCGGGGTAGGTGAGCAGTTCTTC; CDR3: CASSPGSSGVGEQFF
V: TRBV7-8; J: TRBJ1-5; D: -; size: -; DNA: TGTGCCAGCAGCTGGATGAGGCGGGATGGCAATCAGCCCCAGCATTTT; CDR3: CASSWMRRDGNQPQHF
V: TRBV7-8; J: TRBJ2-2; D: -; size: -; DNA: TGTGCCTCGTGGGGCAGGGCGAACACCGGGGAGCTGTTTTTT; CDR3: CASWGRANTGELFF
V: TRBV12-5; J: TRBJ1-6; D: -; size: -; DNA: TGTGCTAGTGGTACCCTAGGAGGCCCCAATTCACCCCTCCACTTT; CDR3: CASGTLGGPNSPLHF
V: TRBV5-1; J: TRBJ2-5; D: TRBD1; size: -; DNA: TGCGCCAGCAGTAGATCTACAGGGGCGCGCAGTCGAGAGACCCAGTACTTC; CDR3: CASSRSTGARSRETQYF
V: TRBV28; J: TRBJ1-1; D: TRBD1; size: -; DNA: TGTGCCAGCGGCTCGACAGGGGGGGATCTTAGTGCTTTCTTT; CDR3: CASGSTGGDLSAFF
V: TRBV19; J: TRBJ2-3; D: TRBD2; size: -; DNA: TGTGCCAGTAGTATAGACGGGAGCGGGGGGGATACGCAGTATTTT; CDR3: CASSIDGSGGDTQYF
V: TRBV28; J: TRBJ1-2; D: TRBD1; size: -; DNA: TGTGCCAGCAGAATTGGGGGGACAGGGGACCCCTATGGCTACACCTTC; CDR3: CASRIGGTGDPYGYTF
V: TRBV5-5; J: TRBJ1-1; D: -; size: -; DNA: TGTGCCAGCAGCTTGGGCCCCACAGGGTACGACACTGAAGCTTTCTTT; CDR3: CASSLGPTGYDTEAFF
V: TRBV6-5; J: TRBJ1-2; D: -; size: -; DNA: TGTGCCAGCAGTCGATCGACAGAGTTTAACTATGGCTACACCTTC; CDR3: CASSRSTEFNYGYTF
V: TRBV6-6; J: TRBJ2-2; D: TRBD2; size: few; DNA: TGTGCCAGCACCTACAGCGGGGGCCCTAACACCGGGGAGCTGTTTTTT; CDR3: CASTYSGGPNTGELFF
V: TRBV5-4; J: TRBJ1-1; D: -; size: -; DNA: TGTGCCAGCAGCTTGGAACTAAGGGGGGCTTTCTTT; CDR3: CASSLELRGAFF
V: TRBV7-3; J: TRBJ2-5; D: TRBD2; size: once; DNA: TGTGCCAGCAGCCGAGGACTAGCGGGGCAAGAGACCCAGTACTTC; CDR3: CASSRGLAGQETQYF
V: TRBV5-4; J: TRBJ1-2; D: -; size: -; DNA: TGTGCCAGCAGCGAACCTGGCCCCTGGCCTTTAACGGGCTATGGCTACACCTTC; CDR3: CASSEPGPWPLTGYGYTF
V: TRBV18; J: TRBJ1-6; D: TRBD1; size: -; DNA: TGTGCCAGCTCACCGCCGGGACAGGAGTGGAATTCACCCCTCCACTTT; CDR3: CASSPPGQEWNSPLHF
V: TRBV6-6; J: TRBJ1-4; D: -; size: -; DNA: TGTGCCAGCAGTTACTCGGGGGGGGACGAAAAACTGTTTTTT; CDR3: CASSYSGGDEKLFF
V: TRBV28; J: TRBJ2-7; D: -; size: -; DNA: TGTGCCAGCGGGCAGAACTACGAGCAGTACTTC; CDR3: CASGQNYEQYF
V: TRBV14; J: TRBJ2-5; D: -; size: -; DNA: TGTGCCAGTAACCATCGTAGAGAGACCCAGTACTTC; CDR3: CASNHRRETQYF
V: TRBV5-6; J: TRBJ1-3; D: -; size: -; DNA: TGTGCCAGCAGCTTGCGGTCCTTCGCTGGAAACACCATATATTTT; CDR3: CASSLRSFAGNTIYF
V: TRBV11-3; J: TRBJ1-3; D: TRBD1; size: once; DNA: TGTGCCAGCAGCCTCCGGGACAGAGATTCGATCTCTGGAAACACCATATATTTT; CDR3: CASSLRDRDSISGNTIYF
V: TRBV7-8; J: TRBJ2-3; D: TRBD2; size: -; DNA: TGTGCCAGCAGTTCAGAGCGGGGGGCTACCGCGACAGATACGCAGTATTTT; CDR3: CASSSERGATATDTQYF
V: TRBV7-2; J: TRBJ1-3; D: -; size: -; DNA: TGTGCCAGCAGCTTAGTAACTGGAAACACCATATATTTT; CDR3: CASSLVTGNTIYF